This T cell receptor (beta chain) was identified during a study of blood T cell repertoires in COVID-19. Study background: Collection of acute and convalescent COVID-19 samples took place in the United States, Italy and Spain. From T cells, B-cell-depleted T cells, or PBMCs came the material, which was cDNA or gDNA.

The CDR3 loop spans 15 amino acids. CDR1 is SEHNR and CDR2 is FQNEAQ in the germline V gene (reference sequence). After removal of 5 bases from V and 3 bases from J, the junction contained 9 bases not matched to a gene. How the authors handled the data: Reference gene primer amplification gave nucleated cell count estimates. The table came from immunoSEQ multiplex PCR; TCRdb's copy has only in-frame clones and leaves some out. V, J and clone size are those of that table, while D and trimming were read from the DNA. Here the sample spans about 270,000 clones, approximately 91% being singletons. Patients of the Seattle cohort, enrolled during active infection, were followed longitudinally.

The sequence was collected from a person aged 18-35 years with COVID-19, enrolled during active disease. The chain has TRBV7-9 and TRBJ2-7; 8 nucleotides agree with TRBD2. Sequencing was carried out using peripheral blood. The CDR3 loop reads CASSVIKRGIYEQYF. The CDR3 DNA reads TGTGCCAGCAGCGTAATTAAGCGGGGGATCTACGAGCAGTACTTC.